The entry below describes one TCR beta chain. The method was immunoSEQ multiplex PCR; TCRdb's version includes in-frame clones alone and lacks a portion of them. The sample lists 650,000 to 950,000 clones, 80% to 90% occurring once. The length of the CDR3 is 14 residues. V lost 7 bases and J lost 1; bases outside the gene matches: 7. Germline loops: CDR1 SGHDT, CDR2 YYEEEE. This entry comes from a study of shared T cell receptors in the human thymus. These records were also assigned to another study, of human thymus T cells. That paper states: The authors found apparently biased V and J gene usage in thymic and blood repertoires. Related studies found that unrelated individuals share highly overlapping thymic repertoires.

Sequencing was performed on thymocytes. V and J are TRBV5-6 and TRBJ2-5; TRBD1 matches at 7 bases. The receptor was derived from a girl less than two years old with a congenital heart defect. CDR3 in amino acids: CASGKTGPQETQYF. The CDR3 coding sequence is TGTGCCAGCGGCAAGACAGGGCCCCAAGAGACCCAGTACTTC.